The 24 T cell receptor beta chains below come from one sample, sequenced in a study of T cells in Graves' hyperthyroidism and ophthalmopathy. The CDR3 regions of TCR beta were amplified from RNA transcripts. Using the HTBI primer set, a first-round RT-PCR was run on the TCR CDR3. One entry per CDR3 protein, called by TCRdb with MiXCR from the multiplex PCR reads. The data show hundreds of thousands of distinct CDR3 sequences, 15% to 20% seen once. Sequenced material: blood. Receptor source: a woman aged 25 to 39 with Graves' hyperthyroidism.

On this clonotype: Given a much more abundant clone one base away, this may be a read error. The CDR3 is CASTSTGAAFF. The CDR3 DNA is TGTGCCAGCACCTCGACAGGGGCAGCTTTCTTT. The V call is TRBV12-3 or TRBV12-4, the J call TRBJ1-1, with TRBD1 matching 8 bases. With 7 bases clipped from V and 10 bases from J, the junction kept 5 bases outside the gene matches. The CDR3 is made up of 11 amino acids.

V usage is TRBV9 and J usage is TRBJ1-2, with D perhaps TRBD1 (5 bases). Germline V CDR1 and CDR2: SGDLS, YYNGEE. V lost 2 bases and J lost 6, with 20 bases in between. This CDR3 contains 16 residues. The CDR3 loop reads CASSVGRGFDVHGYTF. The DNA for the CDR3 is TGTGCCAGCAGCGTGGGTCGGGGGTTCGATGTCCATGGCTACACCTTC. Filled out from reference TRBV9 and TRBJ1-2, the complete variable domain reads DSGVTQTPKHLITATGQRVTLRCSPRSGDLSVYWYQQSLDQGLQFLIQYYNGEERAKGNILERFSAQQFPDLHSELNLSSLELGDSALYFCASSVGRGFDVHGYTFGSGTRLTVV.

The V and J genes are TRBV24-1 and TRBJ2-1; no reliable D call. This CDR3 contains 11 residues. V was trimmed by 4 bases and J by 9 bases, leaving 6 bases between them. The germline V gene encodes CDR1 KGHDR and CDR2 SFDVKD. The CDR3 region has the DNA TGTGCCACCAGTGACGGCGGTGAGCAGTTCTTC. Protein: CATSDGGEQFF.

This rearrangement joins TRBV5-1 to TRBJ1-4; D gene ambiguous. Trimming removed 1 base at V and 8 bases at J, with 12 bases between. The CDR3 length is 14 residues. Germline assignment: CDR1 SGHRS and CDR2 YFSETQ. CDR3 amino acids: CASSLKQRQEKLFF. The CDR3 nucleotides read TGCGCCAGCAGCTTGAAACAGCGGCAGGAAAAACTGTTTTTT.

The gene calls are TRBV6-5 and TRBJ2-5; no clear D gene. CDR3 length equals 14 residues. Germline V gene data show CDR1 as MNHEY and CDR2 as SVGAGI. Trimming pared 0 bases from V and 5 bases from J, leaving 10 bases between. DNA for the CDR3: TGTGCCAGCAGTTACTCGGGCAATCTGGAGACCCAGTACTTC. Protein sequence: CASSYSGNLETQYF.

This sequence joins TRBV12-3 or TRBV12-4 and TRBJ2-5; 13 bases are a match to TRBD2. V shed 1 base, J shed 5 bases, and the junction held 4 bases outside the gene matches. CDR3 length equals 16 residues. As DNA, the CDR3 is TGTGCCAGCAGTTTAGGGACTAGCGGGAGTCGCGAGACCCAGTACTTC. Its protein is CASSLGTSGSRETQYF.

There are many counts of this clonotype. The chain couples TRBV2 to TRBJ2-2; the D call may be TRBD1 or TRBD2 (6 bases each). The germline gives CDR1 SNHLY, CDR2 FYNNEI. With 6 bases removed from V and 5 bases from J, the gap between germline ends came to 16 bases. The length of the CDR3 is 15 residues. The CDR3 DNA reads TGTGCCAGCAGAGGGACACTGGCGGGAACCGGGGAGCTGTTTTTT. It translates to CASRGTLAGTGELFF. Filled out from reference TRBV2 and TRBJ2-2, the complete variable domain reads EPEVTQTPSHQVTQMGQEVILRCVPISNHLYFYWYRQILGQKVEFLVSFYNNEISEKSEIFDDQFSVERPDGSNFTLKIRSTKLEDSAMYFCASRGTLAGTGELFFGEGSRLTVL.

This clonotype was counted only a few times. The genes are TRBV7-2 and TRBJ1-5; TRBD1 aligns across 10 bases. The CDR3 sequence is 14 residues long. CDR1 is SGHTA and CDR2 is FQGNSA in the germline V gene. V was clipped by 6 bases and J by 10 bases; unmatched bases: 9. CDR3: CASSSGDRGGPQHF. For the CDR3, the DNA is TGTGCCAGCAGTTCGGGGGACAGGGGAGGACCCCAGCATTTT.

A remark on this clonotype: A much larger clone is a single base away; this may be a read error. This chain connects TRBV28 to TRBJ2-7, with 9 bases identical to TRBD1. The V gene's germline CDR1 is MDHEN and CDR2 SYDVKM. CDR3 length: 16 residues. With 8 bases clipped from V and 3 bases from J, the junction kept 14 bases outside the gene matches. The CDR3 DNA follows: TGTGCCAGCGGTCCAGAAACAGGGGGCTTGGTCTACGAGCAGTACTTC. This gives the protein CASGPETGGLVYEQYF. The variable domain in full, completed from reference TRBV28 and TRBJ2-7, reads DVKVTQSSRYLVKRTGEKVFLECVQDMDHENMFWYRQDPGLGLRLIYFSYDVKMKEKGDIPEGYSVSREKKERFSLILESASTNQTSMYLCASGPETGGLVYEQYFGPGTRLTVT.

The chain is built from TRBV6-2 or TRBV6-3 and TRBJ1-5; D possibly corresponds to TRBD1 (5 bases). The germline V gene has CDR1 MNHEY and CDR2 SVGEGT. V lost 6 bases and J lost 4, with 13 bases in between. CDR3 length equals 14 residues. The CDR3 sequence is CASSVAGRNQPQHF. CDR3 DNA: TGTGCCAGCAGCGTGGCAGGGCGAAATCAGCCCCAGCATTTT.

This clonotype has a handful of counts. The chain joins TRBV4-3 to TRBJ2-7; D is unresolved. CDR1 and CDR2 (germline): LGHNA, YSLEER. V lost 4 bases and J 0 bases, leaving 10 bases between the germline ends. The CDR3 totals 14 residues. CDR3 sequence reads: CASSPGPLSYEQYF. Written as DNA, the CDR3 is TGCGCCAGCAGCCCCGGACCTCTCTCCTACGAGCAGTACTTC.

The rearrangement uses TRBV5-1 and TRBJ2-1, with D uncertain. The CDR3 loop spans 14 amino acids. Germline assignment: CDR1 SGHRS and CDR2 YFSETQ. The V gene lost 5 bases and the J gene lost 7 bases, with 16 bases spanning the gap. The CDR3 loop reads CASSSIARENEQFF. CDR3 DNA: TGCGCCAGCAGTTCAATTGCCCGAGAGAATGAGCAGTTCTTC.

Only a few counts were recorded for this clonotype. The chain combines TRBV7-3 with TRBJ2-1; 9 nucleotides align to TRBD2. V lost 5 bases to trimming and J lost 6 bases; unmatched junction nucleotides: 11. The CDR3 has 16 amino acids. Germline assignment: CDR1 SGHTA and CDR2 FQGTGA. CDR3: CASSPSSGVGSNEQFF. The CDR3, as DNA: TGTGCCAGCAGCCCATCTAGCGGGGTCGGTAGCAATGAGCAGTTCTTC.

This chain connects TRBV11-2 to TRBJ1-5; 7 bases are shared with TRBD1. This CDR3 contains 15 residues. The germline V gene has CDR1 SGHAT and CDR2 FQNNGV. Trimming at V came to 0 bases and at J to 7 bases, leaving 6 bases not matched to a gene. CDR3 in DNA: TGTGCCAGCAGCTTAGATGACAGGGAGAGCCAGCCCCAGCATTTT. It yields the protein CASSLDDRESQPQHF.

This clonotype turned up a few times. This sequence joins TRBV12-3 or TRBV12-4 and TRBJ1-2; the D is unclear. V was pared by 7 bases and J by 6 bases, with 15 bases between. This CDR3 comprises 13 residues. The CDR3 is CASTRIIVHGYTF. The CDR3 DNA is TGTGCCAGCACCCGAATAATTGTTCATGGCTACACCTTC.

This clonotype was seen only a few times. This chain joins TRBV4-1 and TRBJ2-3; D is unresolved. V lost 1 base, J lost 1 base, and 6 bases lay in between. The germline V gene encodes CDR1 MGHRA and CDR2 YSYEKL. The CDR3 covers 14 residues. The CDR3 region is CASSQVLRTDTQYF. In nucleotides, the CDR3 is TGCGCCAGCAGCCAAGTCCTCCGCACAGATACGCAGTATTTT.

The CDR3: CASSFLGWGVQTGELFF. Here the CDR3 DNA reads TGTGCCAGCAGCTTCTTAGGTTGGGGAGTGCAAACCGGGGAGCTGTTTTTT. The chain recombines TRBV7-9 with TRBJ2-2, with TRBD2 as a possible D gene (5 bases). CDR3 length: 17 amino acids. The V gene's germline CDR1 is SEHNR and CDR2 FQNEAQ (reference sequence). Trimming removed 3 bases at V and 5 bases at J, with 19 bases between.

This clonotype has a count of ten or more. V is TRBV28 and J is TRBJ2-5; 12 positions match TRBD2. The CDR3 length is 19 residues. CDR1 is MDHEN and CDR2 is SYDVKM in the germline V gene. V lost 2 bases and J lost 4; bases outside the gene matches: 14. This chain's CDR3 is CASSLDLASGRAGRETQYF. The DNA of the CDR3 is TGTGCCAGCAGTTTAGATTTGGCTAGCGGGAGGGCCGGGCGAGAGACCCAGTACTTC.

This clonotype was observed a few times. V is TRBV27 and J is TRBJ2-2, with 7 positions matching TRBD2. This CDR3 is built from 16 residues. The V segment lost 1 base and the J segment 4 bases; nucleotides outside the gene matches: 6. CDR1 and CDR2 from the germline V gene are MNHEY and SMNVEV (reference sequence). The CDR3 spells CASSLFAGESTGELFF. CDR3 nucleotides: TGTGCCAGCAGTTTATTCGCGGGAGAAAGCACCGGGGAGCTGTTTTTT.

There are a few counts of this clonotype. This chain uses TRBV30 with TRBJ2-3; 9 bases fit TRBD1. Germline CDR1 and CDR2: GTSNPN and SVGIG (reference sequence). The V and J ends lost 6 bases and 5 bases, in that order; junction bases with no gene match: 6. This CDR3 is 13 amino acids long. CDR3: CACPDRGEDTQYF. In nucleotides, the CDR3 is TGTGCCTGCCCGGACAGGGGTGAAGATACGCAGTATTTT.

This clonotype was detected ten times or more. The gene calls are TRBV28 and TRBJ2-7; the D is unclear. Between the trimmed V and J ends, which lost 8 bases and 4 bases, there was a span of 12 bases. CDR1 and CDR2 from the germline V gene are MDHEN and SYDVKM. CDR3 length equals 12 residues. CDR3 DNA: TGTGCCAGCTTCCATAAAGGGTACGAGCAGTACTTC. Its translation is CASFHKGYEQYF.

This clonotype was found many times. The chain has TRBV3-1 and TRBJ2-7; TRBD2 is a possible D gene (7 bases). CDR1 LGHDT and CDR2 YNNKEL come from the germline V gene (reference sequence). CDR3 size: 14 residues. V lost 0 bases, J lost 6 bases, and 12 bases lay in between. CDR3 loop: CASSQDSGGGEQYF. CDR3 DNA: TGTGCCAGCAGCCAAGATTCGGGGGGCGGCGAGCAGTACTTC.

V is TRBV27 and J is TRBJ1-5; no reliable D call. CDR1 is MNHEY, CDR2 SMNVEV, per germline (reference sequence). The V end was cut by 4 bases, the J end by 3 bases, with 10 bases between. The CDR3 has 14 residues. This chain's CDR3 is CASSSYSYNQPQHF. Written as DNA, the CDR3 is TGTGCCAGCAGTTCCTACAGCTACAATCAGCCCCAGCATTTT.

This clonotype was seen many times. V and J are TRBV5-6 and TRBJ2-3, with 8 bases that match TRBD1. CDR1 SGHDT and CDR2 YYEEEE come from the germline V gene. The J segment lost 0 bases and the V segment lost 3 bases, leaving 3 bases of the junction unmatched. This CDR3 region has 15 residues. The CDR3 DNA reads TGTGCCAGCAGCTCGACAGGGGAAAGCACAGATACGCAGTATTTT. This gives the protein CASSSTGESTDTQYF.